One sample yielded the 8 T cell receptor beta chains listed below, sequenced in a study of T cells after yellow fever vaccination. One entry per CDR3 protein, called by TCRdb with MiXCR from the 5' RACE reads. Of hundreds of thousands of distinct CDR3 sequences listed, 21% are singletons. The sample was PBMCs, taken approximately 20 days after the first yellow fever vaccination. Every receptor here comes from a man aged 18-30 years who received the YFV17D yellow fever vaccine.

This clonotype came up a few times. The V and J genes are TRBV4-2 and TRBJ2-3, with D perhaps TRBD1 or TRBD2 (6 bases each). V shed 7 bases and J shed 6 bases, with 20 bases lying between them. This CDR3 spans 15 amino acids. Germline V lookup: CDR1 LGHNA, CDR2 YNFKEQ. Written as DNA, the CDR3 is TGTGCCAGCACCGCCAATACGGGGGCGGCGGATACGCAGTATTTT. Protein sequence: CASTANTGAADTQYF.

The chain joins TRBV24-1 to TRBJ2-2, with D unresolved. V lost 2 bases to trimming and J lost 5 bases, with 8 bases between them. The CDR3 is made up of 14 amino acids. CDR1 and CDR2 (germline): KGHDR, SFDVKD. The CDR3 bases are TGTGCCACCAGTGATTCCTCCAGGACCGGGGAGCTGTTTTTT. The encoded protein is CATSDSSRTGELFF.

CDR3 region: CASSEQGYEQYF. The DNA of the CDR3 is TGTGCCAGCAGTGAACAGGGCTACGAGCAGTACTTC. This sequence joins TRBV25-1 and TRBJ2-7; possibly TRBD1 for D (5 bases). The CDR3 is 12 residues long. CDR1 is MGHDK, CDR2 SYGVNS, per germline. The V end lost 2 bases, the J end lost 3 bases, and 5 bases lay between the germline ends.

The chain joins TRBV9 to TRBJ1-1; D uncertain. The CDR3 extends over 13 amino acids. In germline, CDR1 is SGDLS, CDR2 YYNGEE. The V gene lost 0 bases and the J gene lost 3 bases, with 6 bases spanning the gap. The CDR3 region is CASSVDGDTEAFF. As DNA, the CDR3 is TGTGCCAGCAGCGTAGATGGGGACACTGAAGCTTTCTTT.

This clonotype has more than one count but fewer than ten. The genes are TRBV7-8 and TRBJ2-5; D remains unclear. V was trimmed by 1 base and J by 0 bases, leaving 6 bases between them. The CDR3 spans 14 residues. Germline CDR1 is SGHVS and CDR2 is FQNEAQ. This CDR3 reads CASSLDLYQETQYF. For the CDR3, the DNA is TGTGCCAGCAGCTTAGATCTGTACCAAGAGACCCAGTACTTC.

This chain uses TRBV5-4 with TRBJ2-1; the match to TRBD2 covers 11 bases. The CDR3 spans 15 residues. The trim removed 4 bases at V and 8 bases at J, leaving 8 bases unmatched. The germline V gene encodes CDR1 SGHNT and CDR2 YYREEE (reference sequence). CDR3 protein: CASSVRLAGLDEQFF. In DNA, the CDR3 is TGTGCCAGCAGCGTTCGACTAGCGGGGCTCGATGAGCAGTTCTTC.

This chain links TRBV7-2 with TRBJ1-5; TRBD1 matches at 7 bases. V dropped 6 bases and J dropped 7; count of bases not matched to a gene: 6. Per the germline V gene, CDR1 is SGHTA and CDR2 is FQGNSA. The CDR3 extends over 13 amino acids. The CDR3 spells CASRKTGDQPQHF. The CDR3 nucleotides read TGTGCCAGCAGGAAAACAGGGGACCAGCCCCAGCATTTT. Full variable domain (rest looked up from reference TRBV7-2 and TRBJ1-5): GAGVSQSPSNKVTEKGKDVELRCDPISGHTALYWYRQSLGQGLEFLIYFQGNSAPDKSGLPSDRFSAERTGGSVSTLTIQRTQQEDSAVYLCASRKTGDQPQHFGDGTRLSIL.

As DNA, the CDR3 is TGTGCCAGCAGTTACTCATCGAGGTCTGGGGCCAACGTCCTGACTTTC. Amino acids: CASSYSSRSGANVLTF. This chain links TRBV6-5 with TRBJ2-6; no definite D call. This CDR3 is built from 16 residues. V was shortened by 0 bases and J by 1 base, with 7 bases between the two germline ends. Germline values: CDR1 MNHEY, CDR2 SVGAGI.